Below, one T cell receptor beta chain is given with its context. Germline V gene data show CDR1 as MNHEY and CDR2 as SMNVEV (reference sequence). The CDR3 spans 14 residues. V dropped 10 bases and J dropped 4 bases, with 14 bases sitting between them. Per the authors' pipeline: Nucleated cell number was recorded as an estimate derived from reference gene primer amplification. Data came from immunoSEQ multiplex PCR; TCRdb stores just in-frame clones and leaves some out. Clonal size and the V and J genes are those of that table, whereas D and trimming came from the DNA. The data hold under 200,000 clones, with roughly nine tenths observed a single time. These data come from a study of blood T cell repertoires in COVID-19. The wider study: Sites in the United States, Italy and Spain provided acute and convalescent COVID-19 samples. The analysed material was cDNA or gDNA that came from T cells, B-cell-depleted T cells, or PBMCs.

V and J are TRBV27 and TRBJ1-6; D is unresolved. Material: peripheral blood. The TCR was taken from a woman aged 70 to 79 with acute or convalescent COVID-19. The CDR3 sequence is CATRPFRYNSPLHF. CDR3 DNA: TGTGCCACCAGACCCTTTAGATATAATTCACCCCTCCACTTT.